The next 2 T cell receptor beta chains were all read from a single sample in a study of T cell responses to AZD1222 COVID-19 vaccine. Here immunoSEQ multiplex PCR was the method, and the copy in TCRdb shows in-frame clones only, minus some. Here the sample spans about 150,000 clones, 70% to 90% being singletons. The sequencing used peripheral blood, collected on day 0 of MenACWY control vaccination. The receptors originated from an adult in good health.

The chain joins TRBV4-1 to TRBJ1-5, with 9 bases identical to TRBD1. The V and J ends lost 0 bases and 4 bases, in that order; junction bases with no gene match: 4. CDR1 and CDR2 (germline): MGHRA, YSYEKL. The CDR3 is 16 amino acids. The CDR3 coding sequence is TGCGCCAGCAGCCAAGATAGTGGGACAGGGAATCAGCCCCAGCATTTT. It translates to CASSQDSGTGNQPQHF.

The rearrangement links TRBV14 to TRBJ1-6, with 8 bases identical to TRBD1. The CDR3 contains 15 residues. The ends lost 5 bases at V and 6 bases at J; junction bases unmatched: 6. Germline V CDR1 and CDR2: SGHDN, FVKESK. The CDR3 sequence: CASSNTRGPNSPLHF. In DNA, the CDR3 is TGTGCCAGCAGCAATACCAGGGGGCCTAATTCACCCCTCCACTTT. Drawing the rest from reference TRBV14 and TRBJ1-6, the complete variable domain is EAGVTQFPSHSVIEKGQTVTLRCDPISGHDNLYWYRRVMGKEIKFLLHFVKESKQDESGMPNNRFLAERTGGTYSTLKVQPAELEDSGVYFCASSNTRGPNSPLHFGNGTRLTVT.